The 6 T cell receptor beta chains below were found in one sample sequenced in a study of low-dose radiotherapy and immunotherapy resistance in tumors. Indicated time point: before trial treatment. Priming of first-strand cDNA relied on TRAV- and TRBV-specific primers (covering alpha and beta chains). TCRs were amplified for approximately 21 PCR cycles with a constant-region primer and V-primer adapter. Each CDR3 protein gets one entry after TCRdb re-called the reads with MiXCR. Counted here are tens of thousands of distinct CDR3 sequences, 15% to 20% occurring once; the ten biggest clones make up roughly 3%. The sequenced sample was PBMCs, obtained before treatment. Every receptor here comes from a male donor with prostate cancer.

This clonotype has a count of ten or more. The chain employs TRBV19 and TRBJ2-1; either TRBD1 or TRBD2 may supply D (5 bases each). The V and J ends lost 6 bases and 3 bases respectively, with 6 bases between them. This CDR3 is built from 12 residues. Germline CDR1 LNHDA, CDR2 SQIVND (reference sequence). Here the CDR3 reads CASRGDYNEQFF. The DNA of the CDR3 is TGTGCCAGTAGGGGGGACTACAATGAGCAGTTCTTC.

V usage is TRBV11-2 and J usage is TRBJ2-3; TRBD1 matches 11 bases. There are 17 residues in the CDR3. V lost 5 bases to trimming and J lost 3 bases; unmatched junction nucleotides: 10. The germline gives CDR1 SGHAT, CDR2 FQNNGV. The CDR3 sequence is CASSPTRGQGATDTQYF. The CDR3 DNA is TGTGCCAGCAGCCCGACCCGCGGACAGGGGGCAACAGATACGCAGTATTTT.

This clonotype was picked up a small number of times. The CDR3 coding sequence is TGTGCCAGCACAGGACAGGGGGCGGTCGGGGAGCTGTTTTTT. Amino acids: CASTGQGAVGELFF. This chain joins TRBV11-1 and TRBJ2-2, with 11 bases aligning to TRBD1. V shed 7 bases, J shed 7 bases, and the junction held 5 bases outside the gene matches. The germline gives CDR1 SGHAT, CDR2 FQDESV (reference sequence). The CDR3 runs to 14 residues.

The table lists this clonotype with many counts. V usage is TRBV29-1 and J usage is TRBJ2-1; 11 positions agree with TRBD2. V was pared by 5 bases and J by 4 bases, with 7 bases of the junction left unmatched. Germline loops: CDR1 SQVTM, CDR2 ANQGSEA. This CDR3 spans 15 amino acids. CDR3 sequence (DNA): TGCAGCGTTAGGGGACTAGCGGATTCGTACAATGAGCAGTTCTTC. Its translation is CSVRGLADSYNEQFF.

This clonotype appeared many times. V is TRBV6-2 or TRBV6-3 and J is TRBJ1-2, with no clear D. The V end was cut by 5 bases, the J end by 2 bases, with 15 bases between. Germline CDR1 is MNHEY and CDR2 is SVGEGT. This CDR3 spans 15 amino acids. The CDR3 region has the DNA TGTGCCAGCAGTCCGGACGGACCCCACAACTATGGCTACACCTTC. This translates into CASSPDGPHNYGYTF.

The V and J genes are TRBV2 and TRBJ2-3, with 9 bases that match TRBD2. The V gene's germline CDR1 is SNHLY and CDR2 FYNNEI. Unmatched junction bases numbered 4, after V lost 4 bases and J lost 5 bases. The CDR3 is 14 residues long. CDR3 amino acids: CASSALAGQDTQYF. The CDR3 nucleotides read TGTGCCAGCAGTGCGCTAGCGGGACAAGATACGCAGTATTTT.